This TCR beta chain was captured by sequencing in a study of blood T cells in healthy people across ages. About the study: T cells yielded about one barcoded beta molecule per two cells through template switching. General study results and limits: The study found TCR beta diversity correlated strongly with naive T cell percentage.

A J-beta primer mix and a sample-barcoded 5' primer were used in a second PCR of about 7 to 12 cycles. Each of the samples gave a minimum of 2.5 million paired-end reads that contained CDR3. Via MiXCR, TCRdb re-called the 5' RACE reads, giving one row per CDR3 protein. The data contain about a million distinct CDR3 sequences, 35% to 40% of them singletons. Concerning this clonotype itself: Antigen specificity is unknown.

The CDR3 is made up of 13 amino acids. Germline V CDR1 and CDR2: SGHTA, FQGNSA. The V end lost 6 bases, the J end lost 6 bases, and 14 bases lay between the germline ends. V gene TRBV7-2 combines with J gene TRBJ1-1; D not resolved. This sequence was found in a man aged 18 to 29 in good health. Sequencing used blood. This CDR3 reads CASRYIGYSEAFF. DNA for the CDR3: TGTGCCAGCAGATACATAGGATACTCTGAAGCTTTCTTT.